This TCR beta chain was recovered during a study of regulatory T cells in long-lasting Graves disease. As for the study in general: Less than 3 months of antithyroid drugs had been taken by newly diagnosed Graves' patients.

Construction of the TCR beta libraries employed iRepertoire HTBI primers in conjunction with Arm-PCR of CDR3 regions. One entry per CDR3 protein, called by TCRdb with MiXCR from the multiplex PCR reads. The data contain some 370,000 distinct CDR3 sequences, roughly 10% of them singletons. Sample time point: newly diagnosed GD, antithyroid drugs for less than 3 months. RNA isolated from PBMCs was used to make the TCR library. This clonotype occurred many times. These records were also assigned to another study, of T cells in Graves' hyperthyroidism and ophthalmopathy. That investigation notes: Not enrolled were patients with uncontrolled infection, other autoimmune disease, pregnancy or lactation. Most thyroid-expanded clonotypes above 0.001 were also found in blood.

The source of this sequence is a woman aged 18-35 years with Graves disease. Sequencing used peripheral blood mononuclear cells (PBMCs), obtained at new diagnosis, from a patient treated with antithyroid drugs.

The CDR3 region is CASSLGGPNEQYV. The CDR3 coding sequence is TGTGCCAGCAGCTTGGGGGGGCCAAACGAGCAGTACGTC. The chain uses TRBV7-2 and TRBJ2-7, with a tentative D call TRBD2 (7 bases). The CDR3 runs 13 residues. Germline V gives CDR1 SGHTA, CDR2 FQGNSA. Trimming shortened V by 3 bases and J by 5 bases, and 11 bases separated the two germline ends.